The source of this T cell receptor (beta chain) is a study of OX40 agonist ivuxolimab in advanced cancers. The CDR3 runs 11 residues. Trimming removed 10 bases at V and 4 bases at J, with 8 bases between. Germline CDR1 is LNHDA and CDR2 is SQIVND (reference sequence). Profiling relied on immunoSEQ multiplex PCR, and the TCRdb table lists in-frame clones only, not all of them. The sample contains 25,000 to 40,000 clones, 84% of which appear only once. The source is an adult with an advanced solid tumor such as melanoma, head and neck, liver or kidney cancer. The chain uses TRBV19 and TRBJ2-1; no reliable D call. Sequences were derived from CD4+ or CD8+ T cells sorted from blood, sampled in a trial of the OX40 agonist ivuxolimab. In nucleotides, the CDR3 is TGTGCCACCCTCTGGTACAATGAGCAGTTCTTC. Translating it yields CATLWYNEQFF.